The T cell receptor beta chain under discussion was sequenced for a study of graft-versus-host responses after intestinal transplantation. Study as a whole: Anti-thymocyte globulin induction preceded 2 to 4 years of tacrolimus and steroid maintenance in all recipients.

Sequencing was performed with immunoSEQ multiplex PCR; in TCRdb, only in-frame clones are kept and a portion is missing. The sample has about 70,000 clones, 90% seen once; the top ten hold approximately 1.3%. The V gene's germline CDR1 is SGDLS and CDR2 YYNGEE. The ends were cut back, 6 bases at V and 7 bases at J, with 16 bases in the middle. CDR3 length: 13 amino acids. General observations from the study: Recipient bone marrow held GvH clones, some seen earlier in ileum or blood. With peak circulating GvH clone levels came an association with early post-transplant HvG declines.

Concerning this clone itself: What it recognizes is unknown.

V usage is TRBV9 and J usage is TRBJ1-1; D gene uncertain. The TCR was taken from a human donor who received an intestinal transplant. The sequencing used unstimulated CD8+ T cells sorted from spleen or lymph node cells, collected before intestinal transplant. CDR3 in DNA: TGTGCCAGCAAATCCTCCCCCGCTAATGAAGCTTTCTTT. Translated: CASKSSPANEAFF.